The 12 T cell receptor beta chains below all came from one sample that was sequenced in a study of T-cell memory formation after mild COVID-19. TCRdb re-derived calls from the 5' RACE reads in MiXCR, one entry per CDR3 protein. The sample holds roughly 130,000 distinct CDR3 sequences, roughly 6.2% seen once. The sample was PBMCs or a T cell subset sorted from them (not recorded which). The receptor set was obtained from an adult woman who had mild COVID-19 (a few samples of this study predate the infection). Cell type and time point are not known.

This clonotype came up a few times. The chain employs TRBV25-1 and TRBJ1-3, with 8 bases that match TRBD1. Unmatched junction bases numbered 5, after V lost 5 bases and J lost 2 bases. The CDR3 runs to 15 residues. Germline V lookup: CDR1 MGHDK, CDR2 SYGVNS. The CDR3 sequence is CASSPRTGTGNTIYF. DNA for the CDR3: TGTGCCAGCAGTCCCCGGACAGGGACTGGAAACACCATATATTTT.

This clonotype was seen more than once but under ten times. This CDR3 is CASSPGNTDTQYF. For the CDR3, the DNA is TGTGCCAGCAGCCCCGGGAACACAGATACGCAGTATTTT. This chain connects TRBV7-9 to TRBJ2-3, with D possibly being TRBD2 (5 bases). The CDR3 covers 13 residues. Germline V CDR1 and CDR2: SEHNR, FQNEAQ (reference sequence). The ends were cut back, 5 bases at V and 2 bases at J, with 8 bases in the middle.

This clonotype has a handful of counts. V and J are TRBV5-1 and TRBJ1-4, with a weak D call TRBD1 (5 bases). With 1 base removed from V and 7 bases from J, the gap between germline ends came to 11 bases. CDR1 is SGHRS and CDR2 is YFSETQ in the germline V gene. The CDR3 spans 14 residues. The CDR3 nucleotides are TGCGCCAGCAGCTTGCAGCAGGGCAGTGAAAAACTGTTTTTT. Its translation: CASSLQQGSEKLFF.

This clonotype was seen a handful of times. In nucleotides, the CDR3 is TGCGCCAGCAGCCAAGATTCTGGAAACACCATATATTTT. Protein: CASSQDSGNTIYF. The genes are TRBV5-1 and TRBJ1-3; no clear D. The CDR3 contains 13 residues. V shed 4 bases and J shed 1 base, with 6 bases lying between them. Germline assignment: CDR1 SGHRS and CDR2 YFSETQ.

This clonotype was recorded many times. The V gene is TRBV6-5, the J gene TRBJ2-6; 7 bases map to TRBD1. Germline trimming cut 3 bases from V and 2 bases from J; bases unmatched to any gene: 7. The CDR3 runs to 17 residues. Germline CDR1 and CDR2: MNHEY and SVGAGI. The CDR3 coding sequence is TGTGCCAGCAGTTATTTCTCCGGGACAGCTGGGGCCAACGTCCTGACTTTC. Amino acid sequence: CASSYFSGTAGANVLTF.

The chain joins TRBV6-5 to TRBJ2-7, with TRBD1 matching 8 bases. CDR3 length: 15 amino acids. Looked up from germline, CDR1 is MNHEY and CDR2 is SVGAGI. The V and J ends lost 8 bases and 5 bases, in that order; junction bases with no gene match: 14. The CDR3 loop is CASHRTGSRGNEQYF. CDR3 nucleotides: TGTGCCAGCCACCGGACAGGGAGTAGGGGAAACGAGCAGTACTTC.

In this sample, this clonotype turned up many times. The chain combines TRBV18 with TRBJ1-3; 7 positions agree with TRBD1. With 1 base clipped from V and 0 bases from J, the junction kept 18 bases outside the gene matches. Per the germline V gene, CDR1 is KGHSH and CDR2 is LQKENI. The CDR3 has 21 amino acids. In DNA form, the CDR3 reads TGTGCCAGCTCACCACGAGGCGTGGGACAGTCTTCTTTACTCTCTGGAAACACCATATATTTT. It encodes CASSPRGVGQSSLLSGNTIYF.

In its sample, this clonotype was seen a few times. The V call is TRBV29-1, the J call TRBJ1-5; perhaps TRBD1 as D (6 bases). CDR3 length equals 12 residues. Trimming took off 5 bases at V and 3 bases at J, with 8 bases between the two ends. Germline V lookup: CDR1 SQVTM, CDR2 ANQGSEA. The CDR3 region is CSVRTDNQPQHF. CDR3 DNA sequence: TGCAGCGTTAGGACAGACAATCAGCCCCAGCATTTT.

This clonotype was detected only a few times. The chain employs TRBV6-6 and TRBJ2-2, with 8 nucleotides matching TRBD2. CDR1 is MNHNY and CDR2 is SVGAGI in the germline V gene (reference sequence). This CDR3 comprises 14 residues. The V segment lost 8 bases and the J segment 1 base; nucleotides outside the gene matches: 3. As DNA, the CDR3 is TGTGCCAGCTGCACTAGCGGGAACACCGGGGAGCTGTTTTTT. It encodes CASCTSGNTGELFF.

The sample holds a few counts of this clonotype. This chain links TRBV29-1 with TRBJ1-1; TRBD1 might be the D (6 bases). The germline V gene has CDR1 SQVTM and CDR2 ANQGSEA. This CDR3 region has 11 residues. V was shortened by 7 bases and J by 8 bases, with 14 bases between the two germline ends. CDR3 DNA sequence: TGCAGCGGAAGGGACAACGTCGAAGCTTTCTTT. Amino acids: CSGRDNVEAFF.

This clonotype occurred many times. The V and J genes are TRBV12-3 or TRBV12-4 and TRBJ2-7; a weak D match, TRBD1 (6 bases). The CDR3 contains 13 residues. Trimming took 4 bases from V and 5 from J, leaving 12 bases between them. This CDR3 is CASSSNTGHEQYF. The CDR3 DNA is TGTGCCAGCAGTTCCAATACAGGGCACGAGCAGTACTTC.

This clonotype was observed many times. The CDR3 bases are TGCAGTGCTAGTGGGACAGCAGAAGCTTTCTTT. Protein sequence: CSASGTAEAFF. The chain employs TRBV20-1 and TRBJ1-1, with TRBD1 matching over 7 bases. CDR3 length: 11 amino acids. The germline CDR1 and CDR2 sequences are DFQATT and SNEGSKA (reference sequence). V dropped 3 bases and J dropped 8; count of bases not matched to a gene: 3.